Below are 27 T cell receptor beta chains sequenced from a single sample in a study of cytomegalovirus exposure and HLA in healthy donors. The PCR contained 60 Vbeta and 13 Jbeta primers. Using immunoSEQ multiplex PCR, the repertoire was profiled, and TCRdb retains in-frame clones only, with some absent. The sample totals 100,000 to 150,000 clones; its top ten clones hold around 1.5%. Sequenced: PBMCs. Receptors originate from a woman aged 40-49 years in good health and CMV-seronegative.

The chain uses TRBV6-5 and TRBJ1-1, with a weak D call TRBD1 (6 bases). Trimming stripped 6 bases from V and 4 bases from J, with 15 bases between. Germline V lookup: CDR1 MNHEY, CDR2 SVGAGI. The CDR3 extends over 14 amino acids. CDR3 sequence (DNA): TGTGCCAGCAGGTGGGGGCAGGCGGGCACTGAAGCTTTCTTT. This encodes CASRWGQAGTEAFF.

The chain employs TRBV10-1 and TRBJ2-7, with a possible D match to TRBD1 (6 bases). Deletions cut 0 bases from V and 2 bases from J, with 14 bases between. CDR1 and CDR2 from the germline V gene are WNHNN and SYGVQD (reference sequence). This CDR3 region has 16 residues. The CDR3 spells CASSESIYQGTYEQYF. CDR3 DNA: TGCGCCAGCAGTGAGTCGATTTACCAGGGGACCTACGAGCAGTACTTC.

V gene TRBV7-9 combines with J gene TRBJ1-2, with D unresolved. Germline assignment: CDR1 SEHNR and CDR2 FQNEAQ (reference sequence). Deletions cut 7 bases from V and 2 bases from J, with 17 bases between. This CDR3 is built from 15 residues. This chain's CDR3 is CASTGVLEGNYGYTF. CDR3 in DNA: TGTGCCAGCACCGGGGTTTTGGAAGGGAACTATGGCTACACCTTC.

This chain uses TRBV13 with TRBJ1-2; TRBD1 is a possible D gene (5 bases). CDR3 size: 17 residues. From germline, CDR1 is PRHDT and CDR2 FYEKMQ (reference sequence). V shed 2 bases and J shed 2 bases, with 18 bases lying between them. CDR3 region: CASSLMISTTVNYGYTF. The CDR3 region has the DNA TGTGCCAGCAGCTTAATGATTTCGACGACAGTGAACTATGGCTACACCTTC.

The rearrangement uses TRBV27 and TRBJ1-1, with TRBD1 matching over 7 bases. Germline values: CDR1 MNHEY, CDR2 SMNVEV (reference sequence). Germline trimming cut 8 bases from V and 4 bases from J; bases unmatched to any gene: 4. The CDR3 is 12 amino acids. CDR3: CASVRGITEAFF. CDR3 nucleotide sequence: TGTGCCAGCGTCAGGGGGATCACTGAAGCTTTCTTT.

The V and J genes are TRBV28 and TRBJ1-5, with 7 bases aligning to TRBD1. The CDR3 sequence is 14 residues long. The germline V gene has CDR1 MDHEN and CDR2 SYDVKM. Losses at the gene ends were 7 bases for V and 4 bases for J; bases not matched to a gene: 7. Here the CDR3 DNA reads TGTGCCAGCACGAGGGACAGCTGGAATCAGCCCCAGCATTTT. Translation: CASTRDSWNQPQHF.

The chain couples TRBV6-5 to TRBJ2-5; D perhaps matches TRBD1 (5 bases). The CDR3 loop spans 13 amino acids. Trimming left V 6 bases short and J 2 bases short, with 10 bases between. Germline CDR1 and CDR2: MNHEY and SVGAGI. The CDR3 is CASSRQLQETQYF. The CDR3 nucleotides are TGTGCCAGCAGCAGACAGTTACAAGAGACCCAGTACTTC.

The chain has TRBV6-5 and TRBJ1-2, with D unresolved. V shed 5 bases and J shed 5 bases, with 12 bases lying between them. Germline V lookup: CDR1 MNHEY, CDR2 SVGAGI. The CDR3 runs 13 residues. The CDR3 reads CASSDAGGYGYTF. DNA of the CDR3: TGTGCCAGCAGTGACGCCGGCGGGTATGGCTACACCTTC.

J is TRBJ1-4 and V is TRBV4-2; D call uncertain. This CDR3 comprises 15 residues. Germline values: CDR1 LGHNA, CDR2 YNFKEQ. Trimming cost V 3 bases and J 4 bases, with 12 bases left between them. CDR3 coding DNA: TGTGCCAGCAGCCAGTCGTTCCAGGTTAATGAAAAACTGTTTTTT. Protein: CASSQSFQVNEKLFF.

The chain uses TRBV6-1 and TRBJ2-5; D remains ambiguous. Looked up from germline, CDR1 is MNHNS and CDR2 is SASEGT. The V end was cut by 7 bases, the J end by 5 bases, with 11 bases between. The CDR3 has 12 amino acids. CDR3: CASTRSRETQYF. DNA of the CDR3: TGTGCCAGCACAAGGTCCAGGGAGACCCAGTACTTC.

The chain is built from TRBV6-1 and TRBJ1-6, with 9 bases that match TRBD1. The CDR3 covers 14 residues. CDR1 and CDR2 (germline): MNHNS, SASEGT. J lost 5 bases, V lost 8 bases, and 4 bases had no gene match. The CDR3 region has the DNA TGTGCCAGCGGACAGGGGAATGATAATTCACCCCTCCACTTT. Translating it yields CASGQGNDNSPLHF.

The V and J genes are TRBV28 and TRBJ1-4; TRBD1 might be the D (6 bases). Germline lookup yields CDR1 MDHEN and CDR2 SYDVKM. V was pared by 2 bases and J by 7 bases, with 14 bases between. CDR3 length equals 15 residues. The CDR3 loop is CASSLRQAGGEKLFF. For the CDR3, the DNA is TGTGCCAGCAGTTTACGACAGGCCGGTGGTGAAAAACTGTTTTTT. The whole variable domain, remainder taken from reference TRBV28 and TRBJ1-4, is DVKVTQSSRYLVKRTGEKVFLECVQDMDHENMFWYRQDPGLGLRLIYFSYDVKMKEKGDIPEGYSVSREKKERFSLILESASTNQTSMYLCASSLRQAGGEKLFFGSGTQLSVL.

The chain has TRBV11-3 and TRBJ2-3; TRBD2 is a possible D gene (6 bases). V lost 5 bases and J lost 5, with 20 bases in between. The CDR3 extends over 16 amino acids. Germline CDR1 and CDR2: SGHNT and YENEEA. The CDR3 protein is CASSARGLPPGDTQYF. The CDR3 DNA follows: TGTGCCAGCAGCGCACGGGGACTCCCTCCGGGAGATACGCAGTATTTT.

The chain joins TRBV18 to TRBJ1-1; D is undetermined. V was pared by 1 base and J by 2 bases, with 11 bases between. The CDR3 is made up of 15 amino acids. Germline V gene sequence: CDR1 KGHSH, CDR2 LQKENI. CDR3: CASSPRVEGNTEAFF. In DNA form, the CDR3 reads TGTGCCAGCTCACCACGGGTTGAGGGAAACACTGAAGCTTTCTTT.

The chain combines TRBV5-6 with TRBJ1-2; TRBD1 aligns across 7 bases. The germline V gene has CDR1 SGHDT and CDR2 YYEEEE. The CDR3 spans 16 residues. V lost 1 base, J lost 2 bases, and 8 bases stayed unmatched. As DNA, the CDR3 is TGTGCCAGCAGCTTGATAGACAGGGAGGAGAACTATGGCTACACCTTC. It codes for CASSLIDREENYGYTF.

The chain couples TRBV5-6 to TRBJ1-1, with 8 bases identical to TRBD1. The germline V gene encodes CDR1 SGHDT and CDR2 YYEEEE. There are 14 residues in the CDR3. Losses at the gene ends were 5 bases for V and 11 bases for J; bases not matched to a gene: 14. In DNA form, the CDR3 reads TGTGCCAGCAGAAAGACAGGGGCGGGCGCTTGGGCTTTCTTT. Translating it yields CASRKTGAGAWAFF.

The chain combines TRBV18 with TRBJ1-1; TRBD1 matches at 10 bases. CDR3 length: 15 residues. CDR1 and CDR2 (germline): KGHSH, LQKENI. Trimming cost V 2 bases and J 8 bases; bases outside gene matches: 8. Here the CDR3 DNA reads TGTGCCAGCTCACCAATAGGGACAGGGGATCTAGAAGCTTTCTTT. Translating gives CASSPIGTGDLEAFF.

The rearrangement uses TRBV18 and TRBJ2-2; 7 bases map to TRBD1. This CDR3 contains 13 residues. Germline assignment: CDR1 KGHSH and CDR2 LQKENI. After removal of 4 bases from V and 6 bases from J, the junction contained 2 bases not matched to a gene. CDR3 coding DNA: TGTGCCAGCTCACTGACAGGGCCCGGGGAGCTGTTTTTT. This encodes CASSLTGPGELFF.

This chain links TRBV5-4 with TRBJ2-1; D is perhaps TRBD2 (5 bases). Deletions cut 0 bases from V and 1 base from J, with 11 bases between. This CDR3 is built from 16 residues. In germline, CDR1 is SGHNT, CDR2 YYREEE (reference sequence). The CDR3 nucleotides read TGTGCCAGCAGCTTGGCCATGGGAGTTTCCTACAATGAGCAGTTCTTC. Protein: CASSLAMGVSYNEQFF.

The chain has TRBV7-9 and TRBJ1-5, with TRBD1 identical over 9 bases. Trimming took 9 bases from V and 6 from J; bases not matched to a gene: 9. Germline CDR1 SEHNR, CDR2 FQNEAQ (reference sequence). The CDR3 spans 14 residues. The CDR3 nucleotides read TGTGCCAGGAAAGACAGGGGGTCGGGTCAGCCCCAGCATTTT. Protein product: CARKDRGSGQPQHF.

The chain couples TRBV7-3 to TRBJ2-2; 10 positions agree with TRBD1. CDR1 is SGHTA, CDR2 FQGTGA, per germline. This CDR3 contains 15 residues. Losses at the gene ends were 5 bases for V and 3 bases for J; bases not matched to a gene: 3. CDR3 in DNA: TGTGCCAGCAGCAAAGGGACAGGGGACACCGGGGAGCTGTTTTTT. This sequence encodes CASSKGTGDTGELFF.

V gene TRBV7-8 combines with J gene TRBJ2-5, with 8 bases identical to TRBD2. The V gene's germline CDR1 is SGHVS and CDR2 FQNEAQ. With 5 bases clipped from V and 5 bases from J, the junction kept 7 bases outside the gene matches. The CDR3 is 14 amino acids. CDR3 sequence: CASSVIAGSETQYF. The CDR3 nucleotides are TGTGCCAGCAGCGTAATAGCGGGGTCGGAGACCCAGTACTTC.

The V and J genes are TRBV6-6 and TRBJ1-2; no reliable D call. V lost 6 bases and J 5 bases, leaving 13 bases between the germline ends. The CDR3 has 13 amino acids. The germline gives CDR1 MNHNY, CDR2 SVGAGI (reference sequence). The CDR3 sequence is CASSPDQRYGYTF. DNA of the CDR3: TGTGCCAGCAGCCCCGACCAGCGTTATGGCTACACCTTC.

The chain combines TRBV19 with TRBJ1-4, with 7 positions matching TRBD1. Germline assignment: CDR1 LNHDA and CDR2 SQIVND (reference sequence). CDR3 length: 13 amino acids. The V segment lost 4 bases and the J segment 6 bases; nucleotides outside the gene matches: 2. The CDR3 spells CASSRQGDEKLFF. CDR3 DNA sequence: TGTGCCAGTAGTAGGCAGGGGGATGAAAAACTGTTTTTT.

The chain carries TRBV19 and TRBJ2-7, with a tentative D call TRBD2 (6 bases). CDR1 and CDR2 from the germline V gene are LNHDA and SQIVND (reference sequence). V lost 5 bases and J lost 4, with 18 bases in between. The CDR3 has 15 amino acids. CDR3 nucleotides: TGTGCCAGTAGTCCCTCCGGGACGGGAGTTTACGAGCAGTACGTC. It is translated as CASSPSGTGVYEQYV.

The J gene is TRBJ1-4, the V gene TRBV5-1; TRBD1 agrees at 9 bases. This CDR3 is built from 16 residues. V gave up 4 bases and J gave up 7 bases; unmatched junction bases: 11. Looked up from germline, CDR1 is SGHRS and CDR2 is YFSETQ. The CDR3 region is CASSPGQGTATEKLFF. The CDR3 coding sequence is TGCGCCAGCAGCCCGGGACAGGGAACCGCTACTGAAAAACTGTTTTTT. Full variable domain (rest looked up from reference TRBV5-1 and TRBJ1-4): KAGVTQTPRYLIKTRGQQVTLSCSPISGHRSVSWYQQTPGQGLQFLFEYFSETQRNKGNFPGRFSGRQFSNSRSEMNVSTLELGDSALYLCASSPGQGTATEKLFFGSGTQLSVL.

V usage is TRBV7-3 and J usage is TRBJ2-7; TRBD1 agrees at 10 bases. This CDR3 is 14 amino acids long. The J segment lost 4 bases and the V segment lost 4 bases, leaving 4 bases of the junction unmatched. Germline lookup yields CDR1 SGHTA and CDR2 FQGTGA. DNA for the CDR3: TGTGCCAGCAGCTCTGGACAGGGGGGGTACGAGCAGTACGTC. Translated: CASSSGQGGYEQYV.